Below, 21 T cell receptor beta chains from the same sample are listed, as sequenced in a study of immune reconstitution after stem cell transplant in scleroderma (dated by TCRdb to between 2016 and 2019). Libraries came from RT-PCR. Instrument used: Illumina MiSeq. Clones were called with MiXCR by TCRdb after fastp trimmed the public reads at Q25, and only in-frame beta chains were retained. Identical CDR3 proteins give one entry, which carries the most common genes and DNA. This sample gives approximately 2,000 distinct CDR3 sequences in total; about 16% of them show up just once. The ten largest clones capture 8% to 9.5% of the sample. This sample was taken before or after autologous hematopoietic stem cell transplantation (not recorded which). The receptors were sampled from a female donor with systemic sclerosis.

In its sample, this clonotype is medium-sized (0.01 to 0.1%). The chain has TRBV7-2 and TRBJ2-7, with 8 bases that match TRBD2. The CDR3 contains 16 residues. CDR1 is SGHTA, CDR2 FQGNSA, per germline. The V segment lost 1 base and the J segment 1 base; nucleotides outside the gene matches: 6. CDR3 DNA: TGTGCCAGCAGCTTAGGGGCGGGGGGACTATCCTACGAGCAGTACTTC. Translation gives CASSLGAGGLSYEQYF. Together with reference TRBV7-2 and TRBJ2-7, the CDR3 gives the full variable domain: GAGVSQSPSNKVTEKGKDVELRCDPISGHTALYWYRQSLGQGLEFLIYFQGNSAPDKSGLPSDRFSAERTGGSVSTLTIQRTQQEDSAVYLCASSLGAGGLSYEQYFGPGTRLTVT.

The chain is built from TRBV3-1 and TRBJ2-3; 8 bases are a match to TRBD2. V dropped 1 base and J dropped 1; count of bases not matched to a gene: 7. The CDR3 length is 17 residues. Germline CDR1 reads LGHDT; CDR2 reads YNNKEL (reference sequence). The CDR3 loop reads CASSQAWRGARTDTQYF. The CDR3 nucleotides read TGTGCCAGCAGCCAAGCATGGCGGGGGGCCCGCACAGATACGCAGTATTTT.

This clonotype is classed as medium-sized. The J gene is TRBJ2-2, the V gene TRBV12-3 or TRBV12-4; D is unresolved. This CDR3 is 15 amino acids long. Trimming took off 6 bases at V and 4 bases at J, with 15 bases between the two ends. CDR3 DNA: TGTGCCAGCAGCCACGGACCGTTAACCACCGGGGAGCTGTTTTTT. Protein sequence: CASSHGPLTTGELFF.

By share of the sample, this clonotype is medium-sized. V gene TRBV5-1 combines with J gene TRBJ1-1, with 8 bases aligning to TRBD1. Germline V gives CDR1 SGHRS, CDR2 YFSETQ. Losses at the gene ends were 4 bases for V and 1 base for J; bases not matched to a gene: 6. CDR3 length equals 15 residues. CDR3 loop: CASSTWTGKNTEAFF. The CDR3 DNA is TGCGCCAGCAGCACGTGGACAGGGAAGAACACTGAAGCTTTCTTT.

By its share, this clonotype is medium-sized. The genes are TRBV20-1 and TRBJ2-1; 10 positions agree with TRBD2. Germline CDR1 reads DFQATT; CDR2 reads SNEGSKA (reference sequence). The CDR3 extends over 15 amino acids. The V segment lost 2 bases and the J segment 4 bases; nucleotides outside the gene matches: 5. The CDR3 DNA is TGCAGTGCTAGATTACTAGCGGGGATTTACAATGAGCAGTTCTTC. Protein product: CSARLLAGIYNEQFF.

This rearrangement joins TRBV20-1 to TRBJ1-1, with a tentative D call TRBD1 (5 bases). Germline-derived CDR1 and CDR2 are DFQATT and SNEGSKA (reference sequence). Trimming stripped 1 base from V and 5 bases from J, with 14 bases between. The CDR3 runs 14 residues. The DNA of the CDR3 is TGCAGTGCTAGAGTGGGGGATTTGACGACTGAAGCTTTCTTT. It specifies CSARVGDLTTEAFF.

This clonotype is categorized as medium-sized. V gene TRBV29-1 combines with J gene TRBJ2-3; TRBD2 agrees at 10 bases. Germline V gives CDR1 SQVTM, CDR2 ANQGSEA. This CDR3 has 18 amino acids. V was pared by 7 bases and J by 1 base, with 17 bases of the junction left unmatched. This CDR3 reads CSGLGSSGGPRGTDTQYF. The CDR3 DNA is TGCAGCGGACTCGGGTCTAGCGGGGGTCCGCGAGGCACAGATACGCAGTATTTT.

This clonotype rates as medium-sized. The genes are TRBV20-1 and TRBJ1-3, with a tentative D call TRBD1 (6 bases). Germline CDR1 and CDR2: DFQATT and SNEGSKA (reference sequence). V was shortened by 5 bases and J by 3 bases, with 20 bases between the two germline ends. This CDR3 has 16 residues. The CDR3 DNA follows: TGCAGTGCTTTGGGATACGGACAGTTTTTTGGAAACACCATATATTTT. As protein: CSALGYGQFFGNTIYF.

This clonotype occurred a few times. The J gene is TRBJ2-7, the V gene TRBV5-6, with a tentative D call TRBD1 (6 bases). This CDR3 spans 15 amino acids. The germline V gene encodes CDR1 SGHDT and CDR2 YYEEEE. Trimming took off 3 bases at V and 1 base at J, with 14 bases between the two ends. The CDR3 region is CASSSRGDISYEQYF. The CDR3 nucleotides read TGTGCCAGCAGCTCGAGAGGGGACATATCCTACGAGCAGTACTTC.

By proportion, this clonotype is medium-sized. V is TRBV12-3 or TRBV12-4 and J is TRBJ2-4; 15 bases match TRBD2. The CDR3 has 15 amino acids. After removal of 4 bases from V and 14 bases from J, the junction contained 9 bases not matched to a gene. The CDR3 sequence: CASSSPGLAGGREYF. CDR3 nucleotides: TGTGCCAGCAGTTCGCCGGGACTAGCGGGGGGCCGTGAGTACTTC.

CDR3 sequence reads: CASSRDRTEAFF. The CDR3 bases are TGTGCCAGCTCCCGGGACAGAACTGAAGCTTTCTTT. The chain joins TRBV18 to TRBJ1-1, with 7 bases matching TRBD1. V was pared by 6 bases and J by 5 bases, with 3 bases of the junction left unmatched. The CDR3 is 12 amino acids. Germline assignment: CDR1 KGHSH and CDR2 LQKENI.

The chain links TRBV7-8 to TRBJ1-1; D may be TRBD1 (5 bases). V was shortened by 5 bases and J by 0 bases, with 7 bases between the two germline ends. Looked up from germline, CDR1 is SGHVS and CDR2 is FQNEAQ. The CDR3 has 13 amino acids. The CDR3 is CASSRGVNTEAFF. The DNA for the CDR3 is TGTGCCAGCAGCCGAGGGGTGAACACTGAAGCTTTCTTT.

This clonotype is labeled medium-sized. The chain combines TRBV12-3 or TRBV12-4 with TRBJ1-2; weak D call: TRBD1 (5 bases). The germline V and J ends were trimmed by 2 bases and 8 bases, with 9 bases remaining between them. This CDR3 has 12 amino acids. CDR3 in DNA: TGTGCCAGCAGTTTACCGCAGGGCGGCTACACCTTC. The encoded protein is CASSLPQGGYTF.

By share, this clonotype ranks as medium-sized. The chain joins TRBV20-1 to TRBJ2-5; tentatively, D is TRBD1 or TRBD2 (5 bases each). The CDR3 is 14 amino acids. Germline loops: CDR1 DFQATT, CDR2 SNEGSKA (reference sequence). With 0 bases removed from V and 4 bases from J, the gap between germline ends came to 12 bases. CDR3 nucleotides: TGCAGTGCTAGAGATCTGGGGGTGTCAGAGACCCAGTACTTC. Its protein product is CSARDLGVSETQYF.

A few counts support this clonotype. V gene TRBV19 combines with J gene TRBJ2-3; maybe TRBD2 (6 bases). With 3 bases removed from V and 4 bases from J, the gap between germline ends came to 11 bases. This CDR3 comprises 14 residues. The germline CDR1 and CDR2 sequences are LNHDA and SQIVND (reference sequence). The CDR3 DNA is TGTGCCAGTAGTATTTCGCGGGGCTCAGATACGCAGTATTTT. It codes for CASSISRGSDTQYF. Variable domain in full (rest from reference TRBV19 and TRBJ2-3): DGGITQSPKYLFRKEGQNVTLSCEQNLNHDAMYWYRQDPGQGLRLIYYSQIVNDFQKGDIAEGYSVSREKKESFPLTVTSAQKNPTAFYLCASSISRGSDTQYFGPGTRLTVL.

This clonotype was detected a few times. The genes are TRBV20-1 and TRBJ2-7; the D gene is possibly TRBD1 (6 bases). This CDR3 is built from 14 residues. The V end was cut by 6 bases, the J end by 2 bases, with 17 bases between. CDR1 and CDR2 (germline): DFQATT, SNEGSKA (reference sequence). CDR3 loop: CSATGDQGTYEQYF. CDR3 nucleotides: TGCAGTGCCACGGGCGATCAGGGGACCTACGAGCAGTACTTC.

This clonotype is judged medium-sized (0.01 to 0.1%). V gene TRBV7-2 combines with J gene TRBJ1-4, with unresolved D. V lost 1 base and J lost 8, with 11 bases in between. In germline, CDR1 is SGHTA, CDR2 FQGNSA. The CDR3 has 14 amino acids. CDR3 sequence: CASSLVGLSEKLFF. CDR3 coding DNA: TGTGCCAGCAGCTTAGTTGGTTTGAGCGAAAAACTGTTTTTT. Variable domain in full (rest from reference TRBV7-2 and TRBJ1-4): GAGVSQSPSNKVTEKGKDVELRCDPISGHTALYWYRQSLGQGLEFLIYFQGNSAPDKSGLPSDRFSAERTGGSVSTLTIQRTQQEDSAVYLCASSLVGLSEKLFFGSGTQLSVL.

A remark on this clonotype: A read error may explain this, as a much larger clone is one base away. The chain has TRBV6-6 and TRBJ2-3, with 13 nucleotides matching TRBD2. Germline assignment: CDR1 MNHNY and CDR2 SVGAGI (reference sequence). CDR3 length: 16 amino acids. The CDR3 bases are TGTGTCAGCACCATAACCGGGACTAGCGGGGCAGATACGCAGTATTTT. The encoded protein is CVSTITGTSGADTQYF.

This clonotype rates as medium-sized. J is TRBJ1-2 and V is TRBV3-1, with D unclear. The CDR3 consists of 15 residues. V was pared by 1 base and J by 7 bases, with 16 bases between. Looked up from germline, CDR1 is LGHDT and CDR2 is YNNKEL (reference sequence). The CDR3 spells CASSQGIGKERGYTF. In DNA form, the CDR3 reads TGTGCCAGCAGCCAAGGGATAGGGAAGGAGCGTGGCTACACCTTC.

CDR3 loop: CARVGGQGSYGYTF. Written as DNA, the CDR3 is TGTGCCAGGGTTGGGGGACAGGGAAGCTATGGCTACACCTTC. This chain connects TRBV27 to TRBJ1-2, with 9 nucleotides matching TRBD1. Per the germline V gene, CDR1 is MNHEY and CDR2 is SMNVEV (reference sequence). V shed 9 bases, J shed 4 bases, and the junction held 9 bases outside the gene matches. The CDR3 is 14 amino acids.

Judged by abundance, this clonotype is medium-sized. V and J are TRBV29-1 and TRBJ2-4, with D perhaps TRBD1 or TRBD2 (6 bases each). V lost 6 bases to trimming and J lost 0 bases, with 12 bases between them. The CDR3 spans 14 residues. Germline CDR1 reads SQVTM; CDR2 reads ANQGSEA. CDR3 amino acids: CSVTGLLAKNIQYF. In DNA form, the CDR3 reads TGCAGCGTGACAGGACTATTAGCCAAAAACATTCAGTACTTC.